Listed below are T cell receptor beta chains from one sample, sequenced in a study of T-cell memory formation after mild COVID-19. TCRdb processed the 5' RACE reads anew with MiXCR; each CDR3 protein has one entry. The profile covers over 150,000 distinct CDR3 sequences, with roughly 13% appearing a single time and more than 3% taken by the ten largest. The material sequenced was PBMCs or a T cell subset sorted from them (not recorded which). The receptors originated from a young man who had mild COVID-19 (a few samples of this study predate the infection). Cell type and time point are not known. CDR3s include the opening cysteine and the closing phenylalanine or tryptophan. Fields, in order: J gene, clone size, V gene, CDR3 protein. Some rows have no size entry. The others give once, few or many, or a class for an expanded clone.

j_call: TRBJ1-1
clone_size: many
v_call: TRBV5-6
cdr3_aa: CASSLEGYGTPAEAFF

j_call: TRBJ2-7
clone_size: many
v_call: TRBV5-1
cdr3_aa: CASSPQRGGYEQYF

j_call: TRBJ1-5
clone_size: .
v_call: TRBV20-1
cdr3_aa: CSANLPRVPNQPQHF

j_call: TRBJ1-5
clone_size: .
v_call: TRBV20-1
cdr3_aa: CSARSRVGNQPQHF

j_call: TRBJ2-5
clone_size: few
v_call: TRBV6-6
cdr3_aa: CASRRLQETQYF

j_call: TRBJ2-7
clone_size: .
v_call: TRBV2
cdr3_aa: CASSVAVGYEQYF

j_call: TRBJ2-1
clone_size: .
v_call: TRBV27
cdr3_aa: CASSPSGGRYNEQFF

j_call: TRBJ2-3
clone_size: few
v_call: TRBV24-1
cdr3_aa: CATSDWGGPSTDTQYF

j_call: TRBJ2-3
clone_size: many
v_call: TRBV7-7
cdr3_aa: CASSLGGTITDTQYF

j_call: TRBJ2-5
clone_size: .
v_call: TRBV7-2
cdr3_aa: CASSSSRGETQYF